These 22 T cell receptor beta chains came from one sample sequenced in a study of cytomegalovirus exposure and HLA in healthy donors. The PCR was carried out with 60 Vbeta primers and 13 Jbeta primers. Generated by immunoSEQ multiplex PCR, the TCRdb table keeps only in-frame clones and is missing some. The repertoire consists of roughly 130,000 clones, with 65% to 85% occurring once and the leading ten covering roughly 1.9%. Sample: PBMCs. These receptors were collected from a middle-aged woman in good health and CMV-seronegative.

The gene calls are TRBV5-1 and TRBJ1-1, with TRBD1 matching over 10 bases. V was clipped by 4 bases and J by 7 bases; unmatched bases: 16. CDR1 SGHRS and CDR2 YFSETQ come from the germline V gene. The CDR3 spans 17 residues. For the CDR3, the DNA is TGCGCCAGCAGCCCGCTGACAGGGGGCGAGGGGGCCGATGAAGCTTTCTTT. Translating gives CASSPLTGGEGADEAFF.

The chain combines TRBV10-2 with TRBJ2-7, with D maybe TRBD1 (6 bases). Trimming removed 11 bases from V and 0 bases from J, with 14 bases in between. The CDR3 length is 13 residues. Germline CDR1 is WSHSY and CDR2 is SAAADI. The CDR3 nucleotides are TGCGCCGACTCCCCAGGGGACTCCTACGAGCAGTACTTC. Protein sequence: CADSPGDSYEQYF.

The chain uses TRBV1 and TRBJ1-4; the D call of TRBD1 is as the table states it, not checked on the DNA. TRBV1 is termed a pseudogene. The CDR3 has 16 amino acids. The CDR3 DNA reads TGCACCAGCAGCCAAGATGGTGGGCAGATGAATGAAAAACTGTTTTTT. Protein product: CTSSQDGGQMNEKLFF.

The chain has TRBV10-1 and TRBJ2-3; TRBD2 might be the D (5 bases). CDR1 is WNHNN, CDR2 SYGVQD, per germline (reference sequence). V was trimmed by 5 bases and J by 5 bases, leaving 17 bases between them. CDR3 length: 15 residues. The CDR3 DNA follows: TGCGCCAGCAGTCCTTCTGGGGAGCAGGAAGATACGCAGTATTTT. Amino acids: CASSPSGEQEDTQYF.

The J gene is TRBJ1-5, the V gene TRBV28, with D unclear. Germline V gene lookup returns CDR1 MDHEN and CDR2 SYDVKM. Trimming took off 8 bases at V and 6 bases at J, with 20 bases between the two ends. CDR3 length equals 15 residues. This CDR3 reads CASQFLVRGAQPQHF. CDR3 sequence (DNA): TGTGCCAGCCAGTTCCTTGTCCGGGGAGCTCAGCCCCAGCATTTT.

This chain uses TRBV28 with TRBJ1-1; 9 bases match TRBD1. The V and J ends lost 5 bases and 4 bases, in that order; junction bases with no gene match: 11. CDR1 MDHEN and CDR2 SYDVKM come from the germline V gene. The CDR3 is 16 amino acids. The CDR3 sequence is CASSTQGTGRITEAFF. The CDR3 DNA sequence: TGTGCCAGCAGTACCCAAGGGACAGGGAGGATCACTGAAGCTTTCTTT.

The chain carries TRBV13 and TRBJ2-1; the D gene is possibly TRBD2 (7 bases). CDR1 and CDR2 (germline): PRHDT, FYEKMQ (reference sequence). CDR3 length equals 20 residues. V lost 11 bases and J lost 9, with 41 bases in between. CDR3 nucleotides: TGTGCCCCCCTGGAGATCGGGACACCTTTTGCGGGGGACCTTATTAGTGAGCAGTTCTTC. Its protein product is CAPLEIGTPFAGDLISEQFF.

The gene calls are TRBV4-1 and TRBJ1-2; no reliable D call. Germline V gene sequence: CDR1 MGHRA, CDR2 YSYEKL. Trimming shortened V by 0 bases and J by 10 bases, and 12 bases separated the two germline ends. The CDR3 runs to 13 residues. The CDR3: CASSQEGRGPYTF. CDR3 nucleotide sequence: TGCGCCAGCAGCCAAGAGGGTAGAGGCCCCTACACCTTC.

The V call is TRBV9, the J call TRBJ2-1, with D perhaps matching TRBD2 (7 bases). The CDR3 consists of 14 residues. Germline CDR1 and CDR2: SGDLS and YYNGEE. Trimming cost V 0 bases and J 5 bases, with 9 bases left between them. The DNA of the CDR3 is TGTGCCAGCAGCGTAGGGGGGGGCAACAATGAGCAGTTCTTC. This gives the protein CASSVGGGNNEQFF.

V gene TRBV7-6 combines with J gene TRBJ2-2, with D maybe TRBD2 (5 bases). The CDR3 covers 16 residues. Germline V gene lookup returns CDR1 SGHVS and CDR2 FNYEAQ. Trimming took 1 base from V and 0 from J, leaving 9 bases between them. The CDR3 coding sequence is TGTGCCAGCAGCTTAGTGGGAGCCCCGAACACCGGGGAGCTGTTTTTT. Translating it yields CASSLVGAPNTGELFF.

This clone occurred a few times. V gene TRBV5-4 combines with J gene TRBJ2-1; 10 nucleotides agree with TRBD1. With V trimmed by 5 bases and J by 4 bases, 6 bases remained unmatched. CDR1 and CDR2 from the germline V gene are SGHNT and YYREEE (reference sequence). There are 15 residues in the CDR3. The CDR3 DNA reads TGTGCCAGCAGTATGGGACAGGGGTCGTACAATGAGCAGTTCTTC. Its protein product is CASSMGQGSYNEQFF.

The chain carries TRBV27 and TRBJ2-3, with 13 bases fitting TRBD2. The CDR3 length is 19 residues. Germline V gives CDR1 MNHEY, CDR2 SMNVEV (reference sequence). J gave up 0 bases and V 3 bases, and 9 bases lay outside the gene matches. CDR3 sequence (DNA): TGTGCCAGCAGTTTCCCTGCGGGGACTAGCGGGGAGAGCACAGATACGCAGTATTTT. Translation: CASSFPAGTSGESTDTQYF.

The genes are TRBV19 and TRBJ1-4; 8 bases line up with TRBD1. The CDR3 extends over 14 amino acids. Germline V gene data show CDR1 as LNHDA and CDR2 as SQIVND (reference sequence). J gave up 7 bases and V 7 bases, and 8 bases lay outside the gene matches. This CDR3 is CASTPGRGREKLFF. CDR3 nucleotide sequence: TGTGCCAGTACCCCCGGCAGGGGGCGTGAAAAACTGTTTTTT.

The DNA for the CDR3 is TGTGCCAGCAGTTCCGGGACAGGAGATACGCAGTATTTT. It specifies CASSSGTGDTQYF. The chain combines TRBV28 with TRBJ2-3, with 8 bases aligning to TRBD1. This CDR3 has 13 residues. The V and J ends lost 4 bases and 5 bases, in that order; junction bases with no gene match: 2. Germline CDR1 is MDHEN and CDR2 is SYDVKM.

This chain joins TRBV25-1 and TRBJ1-2; tentative D call: TRBD1 (5 bases). Germline loops: CDR1 MGHDK, CDR2 SYGVNS. This CDR3 has 15 amino acids. The V end was cut by 4 bases, the J end by 5 bases, with 17 bases between. The DNA for the CDR3 is TGTGCCAGCAGTGCACCCCAGGGTTACGGTTATGGCTACACCTTC. It translates to CASSAPQGYGYGYTF.

The gene calls are TRBV11-3 and TRBJ2-1, with 8 positions matching TRBD1. The CDR3 is 14 residues long. CDR1 is SGHNT, CDR2 YENEEA, per germline. V shed 5 bases, J shed 8 bases, and the junction held 8 bases outside the gene matches. CDR3 sequence: CASSPGTGRDEQFF. In DNA, the CDR3 is TGTGCCAGCAGCCCCGGGACAGGTAGAGATGAGCAGTTCTTC.

This chain joins TRBV18 and TRBJ1-5, with 7 bases fitting TRBD1. V shed 4 bases and J 0 bases; nucleotides not matched to a gene: 12. The V gene's germline CDR1 is KGHSH and CDR2 LQKENI. The CDR3 covers 18 residues. Here the CDR3 reads CASSRWAQGDGSNQPQHF. CDR3 coding DNA: TGTGCCAGCTCACGATGGGCTCAGGGGGATGGTAGCAATCAGCCCCAGCATTTT.

The chain combines TRBV27 with TRBJ2-1; 8 bases line up with TRBD1. The CDR3 is 16 amino acids. The J segment lost 7 bases and the V segment lost 5 bases, leaving 13 bases of the junction unmatched. CDR1 MNHEY and CDR2 SMNVEV come from the germline V gene (reference sequence). The CDR3: CASSPMYSRGRNEQFF. CDR3 in DNA: TGTGCCAGCAGTCCTATGTACTCCAGGGGGCGTAATGAGCAGTTCTTC.

The chain is built from TRBV2 and TRBJ1-1, with no clear D. With 4 bases removed from V and 3 bases from J, the gap between germline ends came to 9 bases. The length of the CDR3 is 13 residues. Germline assignment: CDR1 SNHLY and CDR2 FYNNEI. DNA of the CDR3: TGTGCCAGCAGTGCCGGGGATTACACTGAAGCTTTCTTT. Translation gives CASSAGDYTEAFF.

This clone showed up just once. The V call is TRBV28, the J call TRBJ2-7; 10 bases are shared with TRBD2. The CDR3 contains 14 residues. Germline CDR1 and CDR2: MDHEN and SYDVKM. V gave up 6 bases and J gave up 2 bases; unmatched junction bases: 4. The CDR3 is CASRYSGRTYEQYF. For the CDR3, the DNA is TGTGCCAGCAGATATAGCGGGAGGACCTACGAGCAGTACTTC.

This clone was recorded only once. The gene calls are TRBV28 and TRBJ1-5; 7 nucleotides align to TRBD1. Germline V CDR1 and CDR2: MDHEN, SYDVKM. This CDR3 contains 14 residues. V lost 6 bases, J lost 5 bases, and 7 bases stayed unmatched. The CDR3 DNA follows: TGTGCCAGCAGCCTCGGACAGGCGGATCAGCCCCAGCATTTT. Translated, it gives CASSLGQADQPQHF.

The genes are TRBV19 and TRBJ2-3; a weak D match, TRBD2 (5 bases). Germline CDR1 LNHDA, CDR2 SQIVND (reference sequence). CDR3 length equals 14 residues. Deletions cut 4 bases from V and 5 bases from J, with 13 bases between. CDR3 sequence reads: CASSNGLSRDTQYF. The CDR3 DNA is TGTGCCAGTAGTAACGGACTGAGTCGAGATACGCAGTATTTT.